The next 27 T cell receptor beta chains were all read from a single sample in a study of cytomegalovirus exposure and HLA in healthy donors. With 60 Vbeta and 13 Jbeta primers, the PCR was carried out. Data came from immunoSEQ multiplex PCR; TCRdb stores just in-frame clones and leaves some out. The sample consists of some 140,000 clones, less than 85% of them appearing once. Sequenced material: PBMCs. These receptors all come from a man between 18 and 35 years old in good health and CMV-seropositive.

This chain links TRBV6-5 with TRBJ2-5; 8 positions match TRBD2. V gave up 6 bases and J gave up 5 bases; unmatched junction bases: 8. The CDR3 has 14 amino acids. Germline V gene lookup returns CDR1 MNHEY and CDR2 SVGAGI. This CDR3 reads CASRESGSGETQYF. The CDR3 DNA is TGTGCCAGCAGAGAAAGCGGGAGTGGGGAGACCCAGTACTTC.

V and J are TRBV4-2 and TRBJ2-3; D not resolved. From germline, CDR1 is LGHNA and CDR2 YNFKEQ. V lost 3 bases and J 2 bases, leaving 6 bases between the germline ends. The CDR3 spans 13 residues. This chain's CDR3 is CASSQSYTDTQYF. As DNA, the CDR3 is TGTGCCAGCAGCCAGAGTTACACAGATACGCAGTATTTT.

CDR3 coding DNA: TGTGCCAGTAGTATTAACAGTATCGACCCCTACGAGCAGTACTTC. Amino acid sequence: CASSINSIDPYEQYF. The rearrangement uses TRBV19 and TRBJ2-7; no clear D. The V end lost 3 bases, the J end lost 2 bases, and 14 bases lay between the germline ends. The CDR3 is made up of 15 amino acids. The germline CDR1 and CDR2 sequences are LNHDA and SQIVND (reference sequence).

CDR3 region: CASSSGDRVFFYGYTF. DNA of the CDR3: TGCGCCAGCAGCTCCGGGGACAGGGTTTTCTTTTATGGCTACACCTTC. V is TRBV5-1 and J is TRBJ1-2; TRBD1 agrees at 9 bases. The V and J ends lost 3 bases and 5 bases, in that order; junction bases with no gene match: 11. The germline V gene has CDR1 SGHRS and CDR2 YFSETQ. The CDR3 sequence is 16 residues long.

This clone has more than one count but fewer than ten. J is TRBJ2-7 and V is TRBV30, with 10 nucleotides matching TRBD2. CDR3 size: 15 residues. Germline loops: CDR1 GTSNPN, CDR2 SVGIG (reference sequence). The V and J ends lost 2 bases and 3 bases, in that order; junction bases with no gene match: 7. The CDR3 DNA is TGTGCCTGGAGTTTACTAGCGGGACCATTCTACGAGCAGTACTTC. This encodes CAWSLLAGPFYEQYF.

The chain links TRBV28 to TRBJ1-2; unclear D gene. Germline assignment: CDR1 MDHEN and CDR2 SYDVKM. V lost 0 bases and J 0 bases, leaving 5 bases between the germline ends. This CDR3 has 14 residues. The CDR3 coding sequence is TGTGCCAGCAGTTTATGGGGCGCTAACTATGGCTACACCTTC. It translates to CASSLWGANYGYTF.

The chain employs TRBV6-5 and TRBJ2-7; TRBD2 aligns across 8 bases. The germline V gene encodes CDR1 MNHEY and CDR2 SVGAGI. The CDR3 covers 15 residues. Losses at the gene ends were 2 bases for V and 1 base for J; bases not matched to a gene: 4. The CDR3 region is CASSYGPSGSYEQYF. CDR3 coding DNA: TGTGCCAGCAGTTACGGTCCTAGCGGGTCCTACGAGCAGTACTTC.

The chain links TRBV2 to TRBJ2-7, with 11 bases lining up with TRBD1. V gave up 5 bases and J gave up 3 bases; unmatched junction bases: 6. Germline V gives CDR1 SNHLY, CDR2 FYNNEI. The CDR3 has 15 amino acids. The CDR3 region has the DNA TGTGCCAGCAGTCAACCGGGACAGGGGGTCTACGAGCAGTACTTC. Protein product: CASSQPGQGVYEQYF.

This chain uses TRBV2 with TRBJ2-3; tentative D call: TRBD1 (5 bases). Trimming took 4 bases from V and 6 from J, leaving 11 bases between them. Per germline, CDR1 SNHLY and CDR2 FYNNEI. The CDR3 consists of 13 residues. In nucleotides, the CDR3 is TGTGCCAGCAGTGGACAGAAAACGGATACGCAGTATTTT. Translating it yields CASSGQKTDTQYF.

The CDR3, as DNA: TGTGCCAGCAGCCAAGATCGGGGGGCAGATACGCAGTATTTT. As protein: CASSQDRGADTQYF. V is TRBV4-2 and J is TRBJ2-3; 7 nucleotides line up with TRBD2. The trim removed 0 bases at V and 4 bases at J, leaving 1 base unmatched. The V gene's germline CDR1 is LGHNA and CDR2 YNFKEQ. This CDR3 has 14 amino acids.

The chain recombines TRBV30 with TRBJ1-1; no firm D call. V lost 7 bases and J 3 bases, leaving 21 bases between the germline ends. CDR3 size: 15 residues. Germline V gene lookup returns CDR1 GTSNPN and CDR2 SVGIG (reference sequence). This chain's CDR3 is CAFDAIRRMHTEAFF. In DNA form, the CDR3 reads TGTGCCTTTGACGCAATTCGGAGGATGCACACTGAAGCTTTCTTT.

This chain connects TRBV7-2 to TRBJ1-5, with 7 positions matching TRBD1. There are 14 residues in the CDR3. V lost 5 bases to trimming and J lost 11 bases; unmatched junction nucleotides: 12. Germline-derived CDR1 and CDR2 are SGHTA and FQGNSA. DNA for the CDR3: TGTGCCAGCAGCCAGACAGGGTCCAACATAGCCCAGCATTTT. Protein sequence: CASSQTGSNIAQHF.

The V call is TRBV27, the J call TRBJ2-1; 9 bases line up with TRBD2. With 6 bases clipped from V and 7 bases from J, the junction kept 7 bases outside the gene matches. Germline values: CDR1 MNHEY, CDR2 SMNVEV (reference sequence). This CDR3 spans 14 amino acids. CDR3 DNA: TGTGCCAGCAGCTTAGCGGGGGCTAAAAATGAGCAGTTCTTC. Translating it yields CASSLAGAKNEQFF.

This chain connects TRBV5-8 to TRBJ2-1; no clear D. Germline V gives CDR1 SGHTS, CDR2 YDEGEE. Trimming stripped 1 base from V and 5 bases from J, with 10 bases between. CDR3 length equals 14 residues. CDR3 DNA sequence: TGTGCCAGCAGCTTGCCACAGCAAAACAATGAGCAGTTCTTC. This codes for CASSLPQQNNEQFF.

The rearrangement links TRBV20-1 to TRBJ2-3; no clear D gene. The CDR3 consists of 11 residues. Trimming removed 2 bases at V and 4 bases at J, with 4 bases between. Looked up from germline, CDR1 is DFQATT and CDR2 is SNEGSKA (reference sequence). The CDR3 bases are TGCAGTGCTAGACGTTCAGATACGCAGTATTTT. Amino acids: CSARRSDTQYF.

The V and J genes are TRBV4-2 and TRBJ1-1, with 7 bases identical to TRBD1. The CDR3 consists of 15 residues. Germline V gene lookup returns CDR1 LGHNA and CDR2 YNFKEQ. The V and J ends lost 2 bases and 1 base, in that order; junction bases with no gene match: 4. The CDR3 coding sequence is TGTGCCAGCAGCCAACTTGACAGGGCGAACACTGAAGCTTTCTTT. Protein sequence: CASSQLDRANTEAFF.

This rearrangement joins TRBV20-1 to TRBJ2-1; possible D gene TRBD2, 6 bases. Germline CDR1 DFQATT, CDR2 SNEGSKA (reference sequence). This CDR3 spans 10 amino acids. Trimming left V 3 bases short and J 14 bases short, with 11 bases between. As DNA, the CDR3 is TGCAGTGCTAGCCGGGACTCAAAGTTCTTC. This sequence encodes CSASRDSKFF.

CDR3 sequence (DNA): TGTGCCAGCAGTTTGGGCCTGAACACCGGGGAGCTGTTTTTT. Its protein product is CASSLGLNTGELFF. The chain is built from TRBV27 and TRBJ2-2; D is uncertain. The CDR3 runs to 14 residues. CDR1 is MNHEY, CDR2 SMNVEV, per germline (reference sequence). The ends were cut back, 3 bases at V and 1 base at J, with 6 bases in the middle.

The rearrangement links TRBV28 to TRBJ2-7; D is possibly TRBD1 (7 bases). Per germline, CDR1 MDHEN and CDR2 SYDVKM. The CDR3 sequence is 13 residues long. Trimming stripped 8 bases from V and 2 bases from J, with 13 bases between. CDR3 protein: CASCQGGTYEQYF. The CDR3 nucleotides are TGTGCCAGCTGCCAGGGGGGCACCTACGAGCAGTACTTC. The variable domain in full, completed from reference TRBV28 and TRBJ2-7, reads DVKVTQSSRYLVKRTGEKVFLECVQDMDHENMFWYRQDPGLGLRLIYFSYDVKMKEKGDIPEGYSVSREKKERFSLILESASTNQTSMYLCASCQGGTYEQYFGPGTRLTVT.

The chain has TRBV6-6 and TRBJ1-5; 9 bases are a match to TRBD1. Looked up from germline, CDR1 is MNHNY and CDR2 is SVGAGI (reference sequence). The CDR3 covers 16 residues. Trimming cost V 6 bases and J 5 bases; bases outside gene matches: 11. The DNA of the CDR3 is TGTGCCAGCAGAGAGCCGGGACAGGGTTCCGATCAGCCCCAGCATTTT. This encodes CASREPGQGSDQPQHF.

The rearrangement uses TRBV28 and TRBJ2-7; D is possibly TRBD1 (6 bases). Germline V gene data show CDR1 as MDHEN and CDR2 as SYDVKM. The CDR3 has 14 residues. Deletions cut 1 base from V and 0 bases from J, with 7 bases between. CDR3 protein: CASSLSGASYEQYF. The DNA of the CDR3 is TGTGCCAGCAGTTTATCAGGGGCCTCCTACGAGCAGTACTTC. The full variable domain, rest sourced from reference TRBV28 and TRBJ2-7, is DVKVTQSSRYLVKRTGEKVFLECVQDMDHENMFWYRQDPGLGLRLIYFSYDVKMKEKGDIPEGYSVSREKKERFSLILESASTNQTSMYLCASSLSGASYEQYFGPGTRLTVT.

The CDR3 DNA sequence: TGCGCCAGCAGCTCCGAAGGTAGGGGGAAGAACTACGAGCAGTACTTC. It translates to CASSSEGRGKNYEQYF. V usage is TRBV5-1 and J usage is TRBJ2-7, with D perhaps TRBD1 (6 bases). Germline values: CDR1 SGHRS, CDR2 YFSETQ. The V gene lost 3 bases and the J gene lost 3 bases, with 19 bases spanning the gap. The CDR3 consists of 16 residues.

This clone appeared once. The chain has TRBV9 and TRBJ2-2; 7 bases match TRBD1. V trimming: 1 base; J trimming: 6 bases; junction bases outside the gene matches: 9. CDR1 is SGDLS, CDR2 YYNGEE, per germline. CDR3 size: 16 residues. The CDR3 DNA sequence: TGTGCCAGCAGCGTAAGGGTACAGGGGTCGGCCGGGGAGCTGTTTTTT. Its protein is CASSVRVQGSAGELFF.

The genes are TRBV27 and TRBJ1-4; a weak D match, TRBD1 (6 bases). V dropped 1 base and J dropped 4 bases, with 13 bases sitting between them. In germline, CDR1 is MNHEY, CDR2 SMNVEV (reference sequence). The CDR3 extends over 16 amino acids. CDR3 residues: CASSLYGRGINEKLFF. CDR3 nucleotides: TGTGCCAGCAGTTTATATGGCAGGGGAATTAATGAAAAACTGTTTTTT.

The J gene is TRBJ2-7, the V gene TRBV7-2, with D perhaps matching TRBD1 (6 bases). V gave up 5 bases and J gave up 3 bases, with 20 bases separating them. The germline gives CDR1 SGHTA, CDR2 FQGNSA. CDR3 size: 16 residues. DNA of the CDR3: TGTGCCAGCAGCCCCGGCGGGCCAGGGACACTCTACGAGCAGTACTTC. Protein: CASSPGGPGTLYEQYF. The variable domain in full, completed from reference TRBV7-2 and TRBJ2-7, reads GAGVSQSPSNKVTEKGKDVELRCDPISGHTALYWYRQSLGQGLEFLIYFQGNSAPDKSGLPSDRFSAERTGGSVSTLTIQRTQQEDSAVYLCASSPGGPGTLYEQYFGPGTRLTVT.

The rearrangement joins TRBV4-1 to TRBJ2-5; possibly TRBD2 for D (5 bases). V was shortened by 3 bases and J by 7 bases, with 9 bases between the two germline ends. Germline V lookup: CDR1 MGHRA, CDR2 YSYEKL. The CDR3 is 12 amino acids. The CDR3 DNA reads as TGCGCCAGCAGCCATGGCCGGGGGACCCAGTACTTC. It is translated as CASSHGRGTQYF.

The chain carries TRBV5-4 and TRBJ2-5, with TRBD2 matching 8 bases. The ends lost 0 bases at V and 4 bases at J; junction bases unmatched: 5. The CDR3 contains 15 residues. The germline gives CDR1 SGHNT, CDR2 YYREEE (reference sequence). The CDR3 region is CASSLDGLALETQYF. Written as DNA, the CDR3 is TGTGCCAGCAGCTTGGATGGACTAGCTCTAGAGACCCAGTACTTC.